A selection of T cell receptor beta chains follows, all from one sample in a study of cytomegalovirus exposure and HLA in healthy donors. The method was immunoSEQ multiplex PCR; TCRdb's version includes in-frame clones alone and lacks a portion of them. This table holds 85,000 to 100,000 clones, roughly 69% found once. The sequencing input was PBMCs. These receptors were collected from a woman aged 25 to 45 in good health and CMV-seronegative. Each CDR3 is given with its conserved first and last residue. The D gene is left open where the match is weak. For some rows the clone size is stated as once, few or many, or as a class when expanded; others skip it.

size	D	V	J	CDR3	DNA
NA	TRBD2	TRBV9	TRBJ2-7	CASSGRLADNEQYF	TGTGCCAGCAGCGGGAGACTAGCTGACAACGAGCAGTACTTC
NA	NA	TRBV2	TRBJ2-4	CASSEIIAKNIQYF	TGTGCCAGCAGTGAAATAATAGCCAAAAACATTCAGTACTTC
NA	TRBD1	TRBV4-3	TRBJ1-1	CASSRDRLNEAFF	TGCGCCAGCAGCCGGGACAGGCTTAATGAAGCTTTCTTT
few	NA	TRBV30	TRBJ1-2	CAWSVSGSNYGYTF	TGTGCCTGGAGTGTATCAGGATCCAACTATGGCTACACCTTC
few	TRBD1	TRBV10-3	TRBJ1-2	CAISDTGQGRHLYGYTF	TGTGCCATCAGTGATACGGGACAGGGGCGCCACCTTTATGGCTACACCTTC
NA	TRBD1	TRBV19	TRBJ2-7	CASSMTGAYEQYF	TGTGCCAGTAGTATGACAGGGGCCTACGAGCAGTACTTC
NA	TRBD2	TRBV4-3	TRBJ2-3	CASRVGLASTDTQYF	TGCGCCAGCAGGGTTGGACTAGCTAGCACAGATACGCAGTATTTT
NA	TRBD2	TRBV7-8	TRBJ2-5	CASSPRLNPRSRRGETQYF	TGTGCCAGCAGCCCCCGGTTGAATCCCCGTAGTAGGCGGGGGGAGACCCAGTACTTC
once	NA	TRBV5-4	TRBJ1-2	CASSLAAGAEGYTF	TGTGCCAGCAGCTTGGCCGCAGGGGCAGAAGGCTACACCTTC
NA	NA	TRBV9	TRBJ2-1	CASSVGGGERNEQFF	TGTGCCAGCAGCGTCGGCGGTGGGGAGAGGAATGAGCAGTTCTTC
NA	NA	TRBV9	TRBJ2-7	CASSVGVGSGSSYEQYF	TGTGCCAGCAGCGTAGGGGTCGGTAGCGGTAGCTCCTACGAGCAGTACTTC
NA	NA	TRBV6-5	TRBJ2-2	CASSYTPLSGELFF	TGTGCCAGCAGTTACACACCCCTTTCCGGGGAGCTGTTTTTT
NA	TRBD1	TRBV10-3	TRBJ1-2	CAISFTRDRGSGGYTF	TGTGCCATCAGTTTCACCCGGGACAGGGGGTCGGGTGGCTACACCTTC
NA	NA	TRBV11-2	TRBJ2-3	CASSLGSGVVRTDTQYF	TGTGCCAGCAGCTTAGGATCAGGGGTTGTGAGGACAGATACGCAGTATTTT
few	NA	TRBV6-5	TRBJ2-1	CASSYSVGHYNEQFF	TGTGCCAGCAGTTACTCGGTTGGACACTACAATGAGCAGTTCTTC
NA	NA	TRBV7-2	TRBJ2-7	CASSLGDEQYF	TGTGCCAGCAGCCTCGGGGACGAGCAGTACTTC
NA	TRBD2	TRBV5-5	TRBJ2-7	CASSFGLASGSYEQYF	TGTGCCAGCAGCTTCGGATTGGCTAGCGGCTCCTACGAGCAGTACTTC
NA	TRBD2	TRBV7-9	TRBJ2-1	CASSLRAGGFHNEQFF	TGTGCCAGCAGCTTGAGAGCGGGGGGCTTTCATAATGAGCAGTTCTTC
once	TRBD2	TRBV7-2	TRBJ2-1	CASSLYGGGASYEQFF	TGTGCCAGCAGCTTATACGGCGGGGGGGCTTCCTATGAGCAGTTCTTC
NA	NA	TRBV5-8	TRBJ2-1	CASSPPSSYNEQFF	TGTGCCAGCAGCCCCCCCTCGTCCTACAATGAGCAGTTCTTC
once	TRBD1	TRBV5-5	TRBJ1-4	CASSLGQGREKLFF	TGTGCCAGCAGCTTGGGACAGGGGCGGGAAAAACTGTTTTTT
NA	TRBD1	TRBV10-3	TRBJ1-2	CAISENRGWQRDGYTF	TGTGCCATCAGTGAAAACAGGGGATGGCAAAGAGATGGCTACACCTTC
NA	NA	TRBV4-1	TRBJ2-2	CASSQAGRYPGELFF	TGCGCCAGCAGCCAAGCTGGCAGGTACCCCGGGGAGCTGTTTTTT
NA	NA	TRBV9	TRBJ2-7	CASSPSSYEQYF	TGTGCCAGCAGCCCCAGCTCCTACGAGCAGTACTTC
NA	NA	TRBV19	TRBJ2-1	CASSTPLGQTYNEQFF	TGTGCCAGTAGTACTCCATTGGGCCAGACCTACAATGAGCAGTTCTTC
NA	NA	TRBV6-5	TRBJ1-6	CASSYDGNSPLHF	TGTGCCAGCAGTTACGACGGGAATTCACCCCTCCACTTT
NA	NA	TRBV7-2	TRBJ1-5	CASSFSGQPQHF	TGTGCCAGCAGCTTTTCCGGGCAGCCCCAGCATTTT
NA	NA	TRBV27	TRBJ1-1	CASSTGHYPNTEAFF	TGTGCCAGCAGTACCGGACATTACCCGAACACTGAAGCTTTCTTT
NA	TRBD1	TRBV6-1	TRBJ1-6	CASSEGTGTNSPLHF	TGTGCCAGCAGTGAAGGGACAGGGACTAATTCACCCCTTCACTTT
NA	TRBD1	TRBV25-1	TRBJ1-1	CASSEFTTGGKAFF	TGTGCCAGCAGTGAATTTACGACAGGGGGTAAAGCTTTCTTT
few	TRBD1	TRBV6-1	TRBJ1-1	CASRRQGGEAFF	TGTGCCAGCAGGAGACAGGGCGGAGAAGCTTTCTTT
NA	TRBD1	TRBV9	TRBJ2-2	CASRGTAANTGELFF	TGTGCCAGCAGGGGGACAGCCGCGAACACCGGGGAGCTGTTTTTT
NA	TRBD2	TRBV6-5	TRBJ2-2	CASSRSGGATGELFF	TGTGCCAGCAGCCGTTCGGGGGGTGCCACCGGGGAGCTGTTTTTT
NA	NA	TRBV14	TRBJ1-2	CASSQDEWGYTF	TGTGCCAGCAGCCAAGACGAGTGGGGCTACACCTTC
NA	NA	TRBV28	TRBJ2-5	CASSSALGARETQYF	TGTGCCAGCAGTTCCGCCTTGGGGGCACGGGAGACCCAGTACTTC
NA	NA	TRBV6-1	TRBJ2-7	CASHPRDEQYF	TGTGCCAGCCACCCCCGGGACGAGCAGTACTTC
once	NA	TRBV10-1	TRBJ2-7	CASSVGRVLDEQYF	TGCGCCAGCAGTGTCGGCAGGGTTCTCGACGAGCAGTACTTC
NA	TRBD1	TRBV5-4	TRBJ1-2	CASSPGTGGASGYTF	TGTGCCAGCAGCCCGGGGACAGGGGGCGCTTCTGGCTACACCTTC
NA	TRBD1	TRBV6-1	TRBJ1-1	CATGDRTNTEAFF	TGTGCCACCGGGGACAGGACTAACACTGAAGCTTTCTTT
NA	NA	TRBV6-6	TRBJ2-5	CASSYSFGRDIETQYF	TGTGCCAGCAGTTACTCGTTTGGCAGGGATATAGAGACCCAGTACTTC
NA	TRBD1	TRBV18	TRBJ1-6	CASSTQGEGNSPLHF	TGTGCCAGCTCGACACAGGGGGAAGGGAATTCACCCCTCCACTTT
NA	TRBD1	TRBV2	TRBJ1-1	CATLEQGQGFTEAFF	TGTGCCACCCTAGAGCAGGGACAGGGTTTCACTGAAGCTTTCTTT
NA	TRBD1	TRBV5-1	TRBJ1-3	CASSPSTLGQDSGNTIYF	TGCGCCAGCAGCCCGTCAACCCTGGGACAGGACTCTGGAAACACCATATATTTT
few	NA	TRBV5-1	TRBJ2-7	CASSWTFSEQYF	TGCGCCAGCAGCTGGACATTTTCTGAGCAGTACTTC
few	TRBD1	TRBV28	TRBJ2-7	CASTNPGQGFEQYF	TGTGCCAGCACCAACCCGGGACAGGGGTTCGAGCAGTACTTC
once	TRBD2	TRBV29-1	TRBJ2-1	CSVAGLAGGSEQFF	TGCAGCGTTGCGGGACTAGCGGGAGGTAGTGAGCAGTTCTTC
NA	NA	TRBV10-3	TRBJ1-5	CAISESILSGGQPQHF	TGTGCCATCAGTGAGTCTATCCTATCTGGTGGTCAGCCCCAGCATTTT
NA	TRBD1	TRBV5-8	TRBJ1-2	CASSLGAGQGRGYTF	TGTGCCAGCAGCTTGGGAGCAGGACAGGGGAGAGGCTACACCTTC
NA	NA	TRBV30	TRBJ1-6	CAWNGGSYNSPLHF	TGTGCCTGGAACGGGGGCTCCTATAATTCACCCCTCCACTTT